This T cell receptor (beta chain) was documented in a study of shared T cell receptors in the human thymus. The V gene end was trimmed by 0 bases and the J gene end by 4 bases; junction bases not matched to a gene: 7. Germline V gene sequence: CDR1 SGHKS, CDR2 YYEKEE (reference sequence). The CDR3 contains 15 residues. TCRdb keeps only in-frame clones here, not all; method: immunoSEQ multiplex PCR. Altogether roughly 410,000 clones are present, 95% being singletons, with the ten largest covering around 0.019%. The origin of this receptor is a human donor. Material for sequencing was thymocytes. J is TRBJ2-7 and V is TRBV5-5; 7 bases are shared with TRBD1. Written as DNA, the CDR3 is TGTGCCAGCAGCTTGGCGTCGGGACAGCCTTACGAGCAGTACTTC. Protein: CASSLASGQPYEQYF.